Listed here are 15 T cell receptor beta chains from one sample, sequenced in a study of CD4+ T cells in melanoma. Measured with immunoSEQ multiplex PCR; TCRdb has only the in-frame clones, and not every one. The sample comprises over 130,000 clones, 80% to 95% of which are singletons, and approximately 1.5% rests with the top ten. The receptors stem from a human donor with melanoma.

This clone was observed a few times. V gene TRBV7-9 combines with J gene TRBJ2-6, with 9 bases aligning to TRBD1. Trimming took 10 bases from V and 1 from J; bases not matched to a gene: 5. CDR1 SEHNR and CDR2 FQNEAQ come from the germline V gene (reference sequence). The length of the CDR3 is 15 residues. Here the CDR3 reads CAILTGGSGANVLTF. For the CDR3, the DNA is TGTGCCATCTTGACAGGGGGTTCTGGGGCCAACGTCCTGACTTTC.

The chain joins TRBV2 to TRBJ1-2; tentative D call: TRBD1 (5 bases). Germline V gene data show CDR1 as SNHLY and CDR2 as FYNNEI. This CDR3 region has 11 residues. V lost 9 bases to trimming and J lost 4 bases, with 9 bases between them. Here the CDR3 DNA reads TGTGCCAGGGTGGGGGGCTATGGCTACACCTTC. This codes for CARVGGYGYTF.

V gene TRBV27 combines with J gene TRBJ1-2; 7 nucleotides line up with TRBD1. This CDR3 is 15 amino acids long. Germline trimming cut 2 bases from V and 3 bases from J; bases unmatched to any gene: 6. CDR1 and CDR2 (germline): MNHEY, SMNVEV (reference sequence). The CDR3: CASSLKFDRDYGYTF. DNA for the CDR3: TGTGCCAGCAGTTTAAAATTTGACAGGGACTATGGCTACACCTTC.

This chain connects TRBV7-9 to TRBJ2-1; 11 nucleotides match TRBD2. Germline values: CDR1 SEHNR, CDR2 FQNEAQ (reference sequence). V lost 3 bases to trimming and J lost 9 bases; unmatched junction nucleotides: 4. This CDR3 spans 14 amino acids. CDR3 in DNA: TGTGCCAGCAGCTTTAGCGGGGGGGCCGGTGAGCAGTTCTTC. Translating gives CASSFSGGAGEQFF.

The DNA of the CDR3 is TGTGCCAGCAGACTTCGACCACGCACAGATACGCAGTATTTT. This encodes CASRLRPRTDTQYF. V usage is TRBV6-1 and J usage is TRBJ2-3; D uncertain. The length of the CDR3 is 14 residues. The V gene lost 6 bases and the J gene lost 1 base, with 11 bases spanning the gap. Germline V lookup: CDR1 MNHNS, CDR2 SASEGT.

This clone turned up a few times. J is TRBJ2-7 and V is TRBV7-9; perhaps TRBD2 as D (6 bases). From germline, CDR1 is SEHNR and CDR2 FQNEAQ (reference sequence). The CDR3 is 15 residues long. V was clipped by 3 bases and J by 0 bases, with 12 bases between them. CDR3 nucleotide sequence: TGTGCCAGCAGCTTGACCGGGACTCGCTCCTACGAGCAGTACTTC. Its translation: CASSLTGTRSYEQYF.

V usage is TRBV5-6 and J usage is TRBJ2-7, with D perhaps TRBD1 (7 bases). V lost 1 base and J 3 bases, leaving 11 bases between the germline ends. This CDR3 has 14 residues. Germline CDR1 and CDR2: SGHDT and YYEEEE. CDR3 nucleotide sequence: TGTGCCAGCAGCTTGCTGCGGGACAGCTACGAGCAGTACTTC. It encodes CASSLLRDSYEQYF.

The rearrangement uses TRBV11-2 and TRBJ2-7; tentative D call: TRBD1 (6 bases). V lost 5 bases and J lost 6, with 17 bases in between. There are 14 residues in the CDR3. Per the germline V gene, CDR1 is SGHAT and CDR2 is FQNNGV. This CDR3 reads CASSTQYRETEQYF. The CDR3 nucleotides read TGTGCCAGCAGCACTCAATACAGGGAGACCGAGCAGTACTTC.

In the case of this clone: The sample contains more than one DNA sequence encoding this CDR3. This chain joins TRBV9 and TRBJ2-5, with 9 bases matching TRBD1. V lost 0 bases and J lost 5; bases outside the gene matches: 5. The CDR3 has 15 residues. From germline, CDR1 is SGDLS and CDR2 YYNGEE. The CDR3 is CASSVETGGGETQYF. The CDR3, as DNA: TGTGCCAGCAGCGTAGAAACAGGGGGCGGTGAGACCCAGTACTTC.

This chain joins TRBV6-5 and TRBJ1-2, with D possibly matching TRBD1 (5 bases). CDR1 MNHEY and CDR2 SVGAGI come from the germline V gene. V lost 2 bases and J 7 bases, leaving 11 bases between the germline ends. This CDR3 has 13 amino acids. The CDR3 spells CASSYTRDLGYTF. The CDR3 region has the DNA TGTGCCAGCAGTTACACACGGGACCTTGGCTACACCTTC.

This clone was observed a single time. CDR3 bases: TGTGCCAGTAGTATAACTGGCGCGGAAACGTACGAGCAGTACTTC. This sequence encodes CASSITGAETYEQYF. The chain is built from TRBV19 and TRBJ2-7; D not certain. The CDR3 consists of 15 residues. Trimming removed 2 bases from V and 4 bases from J, with 15 bases in between. Germline assignment: CDR1 LNHDA and CDR2 SQIVND (reference sequence).

V gene TRBV30 combines with J gene TRBJ1-1; 10 nucleotides align to TRBD1. CDR1 GTSNPN and CDR2 SVGIG come from the germline V gene (reference sequence). Germline trimming cut 7 bases from V and 5 bases from J; bases unmatched to any gene: 4. The CDR3 contains 12 residues. CDR3 in amino acids: CASRGQGTEAFF. The CDR3 nucleotides are TGTGCCTCCCGGGGACAGGGGACTGAAGCTTTCTTT.

The chain is built from TRBV9 and TRBJ1-6; possibly TRBD1 for D (5 bases). V was clipped by 4 bases and J by 6 bases, with 11 bases between them. The CDR3 loop spans 14 amino acids. Per the germline V gene, CDR1 is SGDLS and CDR2 is YYNGEE. For the CDR3, the DNA is TGTGCCAGCAGCTCGACAGTTTCTAATTCACCCCTCCACTTT. This encodes CASSSTVSNSPLHF.

The rearrangement links TRBV7-6 to TRBJ2-2, with 7 positions matching TRBD1. This CDR3 is built from 16 residues. With 5 bases clipped from V and 4 bases from J, the junction kept 10 bases outside the gene matches. CDR1 and CDR2 (germline): SGHVS, FNYEAQ. The CDR3 is CASSTGRGQITGELFF. The CDR3 coding sequence is TGTGCCAGCAGCACGGGAAGGGGACAGATCACCGGGGAGCTGTTTTTT.

The V gene is TRBV7-2, the J gene TRBJ2-7; 11 bases align to TRBD2. CDR1 is SGHTA and CDR2 is FQGNSA in the germline V gene. CDR3 length: 15 residues. The junction had 11 bases not matched to a gene; V was cut back by 5 bases and J by 8 bases. CDR3 in amino acids: CASSISGGATEKQYF. As DNA, the CDR3 is TGTGCCAGCAGCATTAGCGGGGGGGCGACGGAGAAGCAGTACTTC.